These T cell receptor beta chains were read from a single sample in a study of blood T cell repertoires in COVID-19. The assay was immunoSEQ multiplex PCR, and TCRdb's table has in-frame clones only and misses some. Here the sample spans roughly 180,000 clones, approximately 85% being singletons. The source material was PBMCs or T cells enriched from blood (not recorded which). The receptor set was obtained from a man aged 35 to 55 who had recovered from COVID-19. Both conserved end residues are part of each CDR3. The order of the fields is J gene, D gene, V gene, clone size, CDR3 protein, CDR3 DNA. A D gene is named only where the DNA matches it firmly. Clone size is given for some rows only: seen once, a few or many times, or a class if the clone is expanded.

>TRBJ2-3|TRBD2|TRBV3-1/TRBV3-2|few
CASSQARGGTQYF
TGTGCCAGCAGCCAAGCCCGGGGGGGGACGCAGTATTTT
>TRBJ1-6|NA|TRBV10-2|NA
CASSAESKNSPLHF
TGCGCCAGCAGTGCCGAGTCGAAGAATTCACCCCTCCACTTT
>TRBJ1-2|NA|TRBV9|NA
CASSVRRDASYGYTF
TGTGCCAGCAGCGTAAGGAGGGACGCTTCCTATGGCTACACCTTC
>TRBJ2-3|TRBD2|TRBV5-1|once
CASSWAGSGGLSTDTQYF
TGCGCCAGCAGCTGGGCAGGGAGCGGGGGCCTGAGCACAGATACGCAGTATTTT
>TRBJ2-5|TRBD2|TRBV11-2|NA
CASSSPRSSGRGVRKTQYF
TGTGCCAGCAGCTCCCCCCGGAGTAGCGGGAGGGGGGTCCGGAAGACCCAGTACTTC
>TRBJ1-1|NA|TRBV5-1|NA
CASSANSQSNTEAFF
TGCGCCAGCAGCGCGAACAGCCAATCGAACACTGAAGCTTTCTTT
>TRBJ2-7|TRBD1|TRBV27|NA
CASSLSGTGSTEQYF
TGTGCCAGCAGTTTATCCGGGACAGGTAGCACCGAGCAGTACTTC
>TRBJ1-2|NA|TRBV6-5|NA
CASSTPGEGYTF
TGTGCCAGCAGCACTCCGGGAGAGGGCTACACCTTC
>TRBJ1-6|NA|TRBV3-1/TRBV3-2|NA
CASSQGGDSPLHF
TGTGCCAGCAGCCAAGGCGGTGACTCACCCCTCCACTTT
>TRBJ2-1|TRBD2|TRBV5-4|NA
CASSLGTSGRYNEQFF
TGTGCCAGCAGCTTGGGCACTAGCGGGAGATACAATGAGCAGTTCTTC
>TRBJ1-2|NA|TRBV18|NA
CASSPRTESEHGYTF
TGTGCCAGCTCACCAAGGACAGAGTCGGAACATGGCTACACCTTC
>TRBJ1-5|NA|TRBV19|NA
CASSIIDRNSNQPQHF
TGTGCCAGTAGTATTATAGACAGGAATAGCAATCAGCCCCAGCATTTT
>TRBJ2-4|NA|TRBV24-1|NA
CADPDRHKSIQYF
TGTGCTGACCCGGACAGACACAAAAGCATTCAGTACTTC
>TRBJ1-1|TRBD1|TRBV10-3|NA
CAISESGGGTEAFF
TGTGCCATCAGTGAGTCAGGGGGCGGCACTGAAGCTTTCTTT
>TRBJ2-5|NA|TRBV9|NA
CASSGRQDQETQYF
TGTGCCAGCAGCGGCAGACAGGACCAAGAGACCCAGTACTTC